The 21 T cell receptor beta chains in this list originate from one sample, sequenced in a study of T cells after yellow fever vaccination. One entry per CDR3 protein, called by TCRdb with MiXCR from the 5' RACE reads. The sample holds about 360,000 distinct CDR3 sequences, around 6.5% seen once. This material consisted of PBMCs, taken 5 days after the yellow fever booster vaccination. The source is a man aged 30-40 years who received the YFV17D yellow fever vaccine.

This chain joins TRBV21-1 and TRBJ2-2. TRBV21-1 is shown as a pseudogene. The CDR3 has 14 residues. The CDR3 here is CASSRQANTGELFF. As DNA, the CDR3 is TGTGCCAGCAGCAGGCAAGCTAACACCGGGGAGCTGTTTTTT.

V usage is TRBV6-1 and J usage is TRBJ1-5; 8 bases align to TRBD1. The germline V gene has CDR1 MNHNS and CDR2 SASEGT. V gave up 6 bases and J gave up 7 bases; unmatched junction bases: 11. The CDR3 runs 15 residues. CDR3 amino acids: CASSKGRGLGQPQHF. The CDR3 nucleotides are TGTGCCAGCAGCAAGGGCAGGGGGCTGGGGCAGCCCCAGCATTTT.

This clonotype has ten or more counts. The rearrangement uses TRBV6-2 or TRBV6-3 and TRBJ2-1; 7 nucleotides line up with TRBD2. The V segment lost 6 bases and the J segment 2 bases; nucleotides outside the gene matches: 1. The germline CDR1 and CDR2 sequences are MNHEY and SVGEGT. This CDR3 contains 13 residues. The DNA of the CDR3 is TGTGCCAGCAGGGCGGGAGCCTACAATGAGCAGTTCTTC. Its protein is CASRAGAYNEQFF.

V is TRBV7-9 and J is TRBJ1-2; D is perhaps TRBD1 (6 bases). In germline, CDR1 is SEHNR, CDR2 FQNEAQ (reference sequence). There are 13 residues in the CDR3. With 3 bases removed from V and 6 bases from J, the gap between germline ends came to 11 bases. In DNA, the CDR3 is TGTGCCAGCAGCTTCAGGGGTGGTGATGGCTACACCTTC. Translating gives CASSFRGGDGYTF.

J is TRBJ2-7 and V is TRBV25-1; TRBD1 aligns across 10 bases. Germline V gene sequence: CDR1 MGHDK, CDR2 SYGVNS. The trim removed 8 bases at V and 7 bases at J, leaving 11 bases unmatched. This CDR3 spans 14 amino acids. The CDR3 loop is CASYGGQGPGEQYF. The CDR3 DNA reads TGTGCCAGCTACGGGGGACAGGGGCCGGGGGAGCAGTACTTC.

This clonotype has ten or more counts. This chain links TRBV12-3 or TRBV12-4 with TRBJ2-1; 10 bases fit TRBD2. The trim removed 5 bases at V and 4 bases at J, leaving 8 bases unmatched. This CDR3 has 16 amino acids. This CDR3 reads CASSMRAGGGYNEQFF. CDR3 DNA: TGTGCCAGCAGTATGCGAGCGGGAGGGGGGTACAATGAGCAGTTCTTC.

This clonotype was seen repeatedly, ten times or more. The chain combines TRBV9 with TRBJ2-5; D possibly corresponds to TRBD1 (5 bases). Germline assignment: CDR1 SGDLS and CDR2 YYNGEE. The CDR3 spans 15 residues. Trimming cost V 0 bases and J 2 bases, with 11 bases left between them. The CDR3 DNA reads TGTGCCAGCAGCGTAGGTGACAGCCGACAAGAGACCCAGTACTTC. Protein product: CASSVGDSRQETQYF.

This clonotype was detected many times. V usage is TRBV5-1 and J usage is TRBJ2-1; 14 bases map to TRBD2. This CDR3 region has 15 residues. V lost 3 bases, J lost 9 bases, and 5 bases stayed unmatched. Germline CDR1 reads SGHRS; CDR2 reads YFSETQ. The CDR3 DNA reads as TGCGCCAGCAGCTCAGGGACTAGCGGGAGTACTGAGCAGTTCTTC. Translated, it gives CASSSGTSGSTEQFF.

The chain combines TRBV18 with TRBJ2-1; no clear D gene. Trimming left V 8 bases short and J 6 bases short, with 17 bases between. Per the germline V gene, CDR1 is KGHSH and CDR2 is LQKENI. The CDR3 is 14 residues long. The CDR3 region is CASLAAGPFNEQFF. The CDR3, as DNA: TGTGCCAGCCTTGCGGCAGGCCCCTTCAATGAGCAGTTCTTC.

The gene calls are TRBV27 and TRBJ2-6; no definite D call. Germline assignment: CDR1 MNHEY and CDR2 SMNVEV (reference sequence). This CDR3 is 16 amino acids long. V gave up 0 bases and J gave up 3 bases, with 9 bases separating them. Here the CDR3 DNA reads TGTGCCAGCAGTTTATCTTTAGGGAATGGGGCCAACGTCCTGACTTTC. Its translation is CASSLSLGNGANVLTF.

This clonotype was recorded a few times. CDR3 residues: CSATGGDQPQHF. CDR3 in DNA: TGCAGTGCCACGGGGGGGGATCAGCCCCAGCATTTT. The J gene is TRBJ1-5, the V gene TRBV20-1; perhaps TRBD1 as D (5 bases). CDR3 size: 12 residues. CDR1 and CDR2 from the germline V gene are DFQATT and SNEGSKA (reference sequence). Trimming pared 6 bases from V and 5 bases from J, leaving 11 bases between.

The genes are TRBV4-1 and TRBJ2-7; TRBD2 agrees at 8 bases. Germline loops: CDR1 MGHRA, CDR2 YSYEKL. V trimming: 0 bases; J trimming: 0 bases; junction bases outside the gene matches: 4. This CDR3 has 16 amino acids. CDR3 DNA sequence: TGCGCCAGCAGCCAAGATATAAGCGGGGGCTCCTACGAGCAGTACTTC. Its protein is CASSQDISGGSYEQYF.

There are many counts of this clonotype. The chain links TRBV9 to TRBJ1-2; D is unresolved. Germline V lookup: CDR1 SGDLS, CDR2 YYNGEE. The CDR3 consists of 14 residues. Trimming pared 7 bases from V and 2 bases from J, leaving 15 bases between. The CDR3 reads CASGVRGENYGYTF. The CDR3 DNA sequence: TGTGCCAGCGGGGTTAGAGGAGAGAACTATGGCTACACCTTC.

This clonotype came up a few times. V is TRBV19 and J is TRBJ2-3; D unclear. Trimming stripped 5 bases from V and 6 bases from J, with 6 bases between. This CDR3 has 11 residues. CDR1 LNHDA and CDR2 SQIVND come from the germline V gene (reference sequence). DNA for the CDR3: TGTGCCAGTAGTGAGCCGGATACGCAGTATTTT. Translating gives CASSEPDTQYF.

The chain carries TRBV4-3 and TRBJ2-1; D gene unclear. Germline V lookup: CDR1 LGHNA, CDR2 YSLEER. The CDR3 is made up of 13 amino acids. V lost 1 base to trimming and J lost 5 bases, with 6 bases between them. Here the CDR3 DNA reads TGCGCCAGCAGCCAAGGAACCAACAATGAGCAGTTCTTC. Residues: CASSQGTNNEQFF.

The chain has TRBV7-6 and TRBJ2-1, with D possibly being TRBD2 (5 bases). Trimming took off 5 bases at V and 5 bases at J, with 16 bases between the two ends. Germline assignment: CDR1 SGHVS and CDR2 FNYEAQ. This CDR3 comprises 15 residues. The CDR3 spells CASSRGGVGNNEQFF. CDR3 DNA: TGTGCCAGCAGCCGGGGTGGAGTGGGGAACAATGAGCAGTTCTTC.

The chain carries TRBV30 and TRBJ2-1, with TRBD2 identical over 16 bases. The ends lost 2 bases at V and 3 bases at J; junction bases unmatched: 7. This CDR3 region has 18 residues. CDR1 and CDR2 from the germline V gene are GTSNPN and SVGIG (reference sequence). The CDR3 region has the DNA TGTGCCTGGAGTATGGGGACTAGCGGGAGGGCGAGCTACAATGAGCAGTTCTTC. Translating it yields CAWSMGTSGRASYNEQFF.

This clonotype has at least ten counts. The V call is TRBV7-9, the J call TRBJ2-3; tentatively, D is TRBD1 (5 bases). This CDR3 contains 16 residues. Trimming stripped 5 bases from V and 2 bases from J, with 17 bases between. The V gene's germline CDR1 is SEHNR and CDR2 FQNEAQ (reference sequence). The CDR3 DNA follows: TGTGCCAGCAGCCGTTGGGCAGGGCCTTCCACAGATACGCAGTATTTT. This translates into CASSRWAGPSTDTQYF.

This clonotype was counted between two and nine times. The genes are TRBV20-1 and TRBJ1-1; D gene ambiguous. The CDR3 is made up of 13 amino acids. CDR1 is DFQATT and CDR2 is SNEGSKA in the germline V gene (reference sequence). Deletions cut 1 base from V and 1 base from J, with 7 bases between. This CDR3 is CSARVPENTEAFF. The CDR3 nucleotides read TGCAGTGCTAGAGTCCCGGAGAACACTGAAGCTTTCTTT.

CDR3 sequence: CASGRNIAGVGEQYF. DNA for the CDR3: TGTGCTAGTGGTCGGAACATAGCGGGAGTAGGCGAGCAGTACTTC. The chain employs TRBV12-5 and TRBJ2-7; 9 bases match TRBD2. CDR1 and CDR2 from the germline V gene are LGHNT and FRNRAP. With 5 bases clipped from V and 6 bases from J, the junction kept 11 bases outside the gene matches. There are 15 residues in the CDR3.

This clonotype was seen only a few times. The rearrangement uses TRBV2 and TRBJ1-1; D uncertain. Deletions cut 7 bases from V and 10 bases from J, with 19 bases between. Germline values: CDR1 SNHLY, CDR2 FYNNEI. CDR3 length equals 13 residues. The CDR3 here is CASNFKRVRVAFF. CDR3 nucleotides: TGTGCCAGCAATTTTAAAAGGGTTAGGGTAGCTTTCTTT.